These T cell receptor beta chains were read from a single sample in a study of blood T cells in healthy people across ages. TCRdb ran MiXCR on the 5' RACE reads and lists one entry per CDR3 protein. Among 910,000 or so distinct CDR3 sequences listed, roughly 50% were seen once. The specimen was blood. Every receptor here comes from a woman aged 55-69 years in good health. Each CDR3 is given with its conserved first and last residue. A D gene is named only where the DNA matches it firmly. The size of a clone is reported for some rows only, either as once, few or many, or as a class for expanded clones.

.	.	TRBJ1-2	TRBV7-2	CASRVGGARGYTF	TGTGCCAGCAGGGTCGGGGGGGCGCGTGGCTACACCTTC
TRBD2	.	TRBJ2-1	TRBV7-9	CASSLDPSGQFF	TGTGCCAGCAGCTTAGATCCTAGCGGGCAGTTCTTC
TRBD2	.	TRBJ2-1	TRBV5-1	CASSFQAGGPDEQFF	TGCGCCAGCAGCTTTCAAGCGGGAGGGCCCGATGAGCAGTTCTTC
TRBD2	few	TRBJ2-5	TRBV29-1	CSVEDFLREARETQYF	TGCAGCGTTGAAGATTTTTTGCGGGAGGCCCGGGAGACCCAGTACTTC
.	.	TRBJ2-3	TRBV6-1	CASRYSDTRYF	TGTGCCAGCAGATACTCAGATACGCGGTATTTT
.	once	TRBJ2-5	TRBV18	CASSPAAGETQYF	TGTGCCAGCTCACCGGCTGCCGGCGAGACCCAGTACTTC
TRBD2	.	TRBJ2-1	TRBV4-1	CASSHLGRGSGLDEQFF	TGCGCCAGCAGCCACCTGGGGCGGGGTAGCGGGTTGGATGAGCAGTTCTTC
.	.	TRBJ2-7	TRBV30	CAWSLGAVDEQYF	TGTGCCTGGAGCTTGGGGGCAGTTGACGAGCAGTACTTC
.	few	TRBJ2-5	TRBV4-2	CASSQAPSGTQYF	TGTGCCAGCAGCCAAGCCCCGTCCGGGACCCAGTACTTC
.	.	TRBJ2-5	TRBV29-1	CSVGMQETQYF	TGCAGCGTAGGAATGCAAGAGACCCAGTACTTC
.	.	TRBJ2-4	TRBV29-1	CSVEDLAGVHKQYF	TGCAGCGTTGAAGACCTAGCCGGGGTCCACAAGCAGTACTTC
TRBD2	.	TRBJ2-3	TRBV11-2	CASSLAGTSGQIDTQYF	TGTGCCAGCAGCTTAGCTGGGACTAGCGGGCAGATAGATACGCAGTATTTT
.	.	TRBJ2-2	TRBV5-1	CASSLLGLTGELFF	TGCGCCAGCAGCCTACTTGGTCTCACCGGGGAGCTGTTTTTT
TRBD2	.	TRBJ2-3	TRBV7-2	CASSGSTGLAGGGTQYF	TGTGCCAGCAGCGGGAGTACCGGACTAGCGGGAGGGGGTACGCAGTATTTT
.	many	TRBJ2-7	TRBV7-9	CASSAGPTYEQYF	TGTGCCAGCAGCGCTGGACCGACCTACGAGCAGTACTTC
TRBD2	.	TRBJ2-7	TRBV7-9	CASSLLASGSGEQYF	TGTGCCAGCAGCTTATTGGCTAGCGGGAGCGGCGAGCAGTACTTC
TRBD2	.	TRBJ2-3	TRBV4-3	CASSPRWGWEGTDTQYF	TGCGCCAGCAGCCCCCGGTGGGGGTGGGAGGGAACAGATACGCAGTATTTT
TRBD2	.	TRBJ2-5	TRBV20-1	CSAPGLAGETQYF	TGCAGTGCTCCGGGACTAGCGGGAGAGACCCAGTACTTC
TRBD1	.	TRBJ1-1	TRBV10-3	CAINPGQGDTEAFF	TGTGCCATCAATCCGGGACAGGGTGACACTGAAGCTTTCTTT
TRBD2	.	TRBJ2-7	TRBV5-1	CASSKKLAGEPYEQYF	TGCGCCAGCAGCAAAAAACTAGCGGGGGAGCCCTACGAGCAGTACTTC
TRBD1	.	TRBJ2-7	TRBV18	CASSPPGQGRYEQYF	TGTGCCAGCTCACCTCCGGGACAGGGGAGATACGAGCAGTACTTC
.	.	TRBJ2-7	TRBV11-2	CASSGRQATYEQYF	TGTGCCAGCAGCGGGAGACAGGCGACCTACGAGCAGTACTTC
.	many	TRBJ2-7	TRBV28	CASSLASFYEQYF	TGTGCCAGCAGTTTAGCCAGTTTCTACGAGCAGTACTTC
TRBD2	few	TRBJ2-3	TRBV30	CAWSDGLAGTDTQYF	TGTGCCTGGAGTGACGGACTAGCGGGAACGGATACGCAGTATTTT
.	.	TRBJ2-7	TRBV20-1	CSARDYRHNEQYF	TGCAGTGCTAGAGACTACAGGCACAATGAGCAGTACTTC
.	.	TRBJ2-7	TRBV4-1	CASSPSVRPKAYEQYF	TGCGCCAGCAGCCCTTCGGTCAGGCCAAAGGCCTACGAGCAGTACTTC
.	.	TRBJ2-1	TRBV6-1	CASGSGQFF	TGTGCCAGCGGTAGTGGGCAGTTCTTC
.	.	TRBJ2-7	TRBV29-1	CSVVMTAEQYF	TGCAGCGTTGTCATGACTGCCGAGCAGTACTTC
TRBD2	.	TRBJ2-3	TRBV7-8	CASSLLSGLAGGTDTQYF	TGTGCCAGCAGCTTATTGAGTGGACTAGCGGGAGGCACCGATACGCAGTATTTT
TRBD2	few	TRBJ2-7	TRBV7-2	CASSLYLAGVNLYEQYF	TGTGCCAGCAGCTTATACCTAGCGGGCGTGAACCTCTACGAGCAGTACTTC
TRBD1	few	TRBJ2-5	TRBV4-1	CASSQVGAGGRYQETQYF	TGCGCCAGCAGCCAAGTGGGGGCAGGGGGAAGGTACCAAGAGACCCAGTACTTC
.	.	TRBJ1-6	TRBV7-2	CASSNIGGPNSPLHF	TGTGCCAGCAGCAACATAGGGGGGCCTAATTCACCCCTCCACTTT
.	.	TRBJ2-5	TRBV5-6	CASSTPGRAMETQYF	TGTGCCAGCAGCACACCGGGACGAGCTATGGAGACCCAGTACTTC
.	.	TRBJ2-1	TRBV28	CASSSSVKGGFF	TGTGCCAGCAGTTCCTCAGTCAAGGGCGGGTTCTTC
.	few	TRBJ2-4	TRBV3-1	CASSLRAENIQYF	TGTGCCAGCAGCCTTAGAGCGGAAAACATTCAGTACTTC
TRBD2	.	TRBJ2-1	TRBV7-9	CASSLAGTSGFYNEQFF	TGTGCCAGCAGCTTAGCCGGGACTAGCGGTTTCTACAATGAGCAGTTCTTC
TRBD1	.	TRBJ1-1	TRBV7-2	CASSRADRETEAFF	TGTGCCAGCAGCCGGGCCGACAGGGAAACTGAAGCTTTCTTT
.	.	TRBJ1-5	TRBV20-1	CSARSEINSNQPQHF	TGCAGTGCTAGATCCGAAATCAATAGCAATCAGCCCCAGCATTTT
TRBD1	.	TRBJ1-4	TRBV27	CASSTSGTALGKLFF	TGTGCCAGCAGTACCTCCGGGACAGCCCTTGGGAAACTGTTTTTT
.	.	TRBJ2-1	TRBV27	CASSSKLGTYNEQFF	TGTGCCAGCAGTTCTAAGCTTGGGACCTACAATGAGCAGTTCTTC
TRBD1	.	TRBJ2-2	TRBV12-3/TRBV12-4	CASSTGQGYTGELFF	TGTGCCAGCAGCACGGGACAGGGGTACACCGGGGAGCTGTTTTTT
TRBD2	few	TRBJ2-3	TRBV29-1	CSVTTGTSGKGTDTQYF	TGCAGCGTTACCACTGGGACTAGCGGGAAGGGCACAGATACGCAGTATTTT
.	.	TRBJ1-6	TRBV25-1	CASRQTGWLAPLHF	TGTGCCAGCAGACAAACAGGGTGGCTTGCACCCCTCCACTTT
.	.	TRBJ2-3	TRBV30	CAWSVSRDTQYF	TGTGCCTGGAGTGTATCCCGGGATACGCAGTATTTT
.	.	TRBJ2-7	TRBV2	CASSGGGAEGFEQYF	TGTGCCAGCAGTGGAGGTGGGGCGGAGGGGTTCGAGCAGTACTTC
TRBD2	.	TRBJ2-7	TRBV28	CASSFPGLAHIRRPYEQYF	TGTGCCAGCAGTTTCCCGGGACTAGCCCACATTCGACGGCCTTACGAGCAGTACTTC
TRBD1	few	TRBJ2-3	TRBV6-5	CASSYSPLRGLTADTQYF	TGTGCCAGCAGTTACTCGCCTCTCAGGGGGCTTACAGCAGATACGCAGTATTTT
.	.	TRBJ2-2	TRBV21-1	CASSKGNRRDPGTGELFF	TGTGCCAGCAGCAAAGGCAATCGCCGGGACCCTGGGACCGGGGAGCTGTTTTTT
.	.	TRBJ2-1	TRBV5-1	CASSLTSWSNEQFF	TGCGCCAGCAGCTTAACTAGCTGGAGCAATGAGCAGTTCTTC